This T cell receptor (beta chain) was documented in a study of human T cells and chemical hapten exposure. Notes on the study in general: Compared to controls, expanded TCRs made significantly more large clusters of similar CDR3s.

The time point: pre-sensitization, week 0. Stated treatment: therapeutic diphenylcyclopropenone sensitization with weekly scalp DPC. Only one count was recorded for this clonotype. Its antigen is not known. V was pared by 0 bases and J by 0 bases, with 14 bases between. The CDR3 extends over 17 amino acids. Germline V CDR1 and CDR2: MNHEY, SVGAGI. The study used a library that attached unique molecular identifiers to individual cDNA molecules. MiXCR, applied by TCRdb to the RACE reads, yields one record per CDR3 protein. The sample comprises fewer than 300,000 distinct CDR3 sequences, around 7% of which are singletons, and more than 0.95% rests with the top ten.

The V and J genes are TRBV6-5 and TRBJ1-1, with a weak D call TRBD1 (6 bases). This specimen was whole blood, taken in connection with sensitization to the hapten diphenylcyclopropenone (DPC). This receptor was identified in a man aged 18 to 30 with alopecia areata. Some clones in this sample may be carry-over from other donors' samples. This CDR3 reads CASSYSGGPGMNTEAFF. DNA for the CDR3: TGTGCCAGCAGTTACTCCGGGGGGCCGGGGATGAACACTGAAGCTTTCTTT.